This T cell receptor beta chain was recovered during a study of CD8 T cells in Susac syndrome. The germline gives CDR1 SNHLY, CDR2 FYNNEI. The CDR3 loop spans 13 amino acids. The V and J ends lost 7 bases and 1 base respectively, with 7 bases between them. On this clonotype: What it recognizes is unknown.

TEMRA cells underwent FACS enrichment and CD8+ and CD4+ T cells underwent negative isolation. Study observations and caveats: In TEMRA cells and active patients, CD8+ clonal expansion in Susac reached its peak.

The authors reverse transcribed about 0.5 to 1 ug RNA with random hexamers. A single record per CDR3 protein comes from TCRdb applying MiXCR to the immunoSEQ multiplex PCR reads. Among about 130,000 distinct CDR3 sequences listed, around 96% were seen once. This TCR was recovered from a human donor with Susac syndrome. Sequencing input: CD8+ T cells from PBMCs. This chain connects TRBV2 to TRBJ2-2, with D tentatively TRBD2 (6 bases). The CDR3 DNA reads TGTGCCAGCAACGGGGGGAACACCGGGGAGCTGTTTTTT. This codes for CASNGGNTGELFF.